These T cell receptor beta chains were read from a single sample in a study of regulatory T cells in long-lasting Graves disease. TCRdb used MiXCR to reprocess the multiplex PCR reads, holding one entry per CDR3 protein. The sample carries about 560,000 distinct CDR3 sequences, more than 15% recorded once. This same sample was also part of a study on T cells in Graves' hyperthyroidism and ophthalmopathy.

The source was peripheral blood mononuclear cells (PBMCs), collected at new diagnosis, from a patient treated with antithyroid drugs. The receptors were sampled from a man between 18 and 29 years old with Graves disease. Each CDR3 is given with its conserved first and last residue. The D gene is left open where the match is weak. Where a row states a size, it is once, few, many or the class of an expanded clone; other rows omit it.

CAWSGGARGGAFF | TGTGCCTGGAGTGGAGGGGCGCGAGGTGGAGCTTTCTTT | TRBJ1-1 | TRBV30 | many | .
CASSVRGSGRSYNEQFF | TGTGCCAGCAGCGTGCGGGGTAGCGGGAGGTCATACAATGAGCAGTTCTTC | TRBJ2-1 | TRBV9 | . | TRBD2
CAISATGPGYTF | TGTGCCATCAGTGCTACAGGCCCTGGCTACACCTTC | TRBJ1-2 | TRBV10-3 | . | .
CATRRGSTYGYTF | TGTGCCACCCGACGAGGGTCGACCTATGGCTACACCTTC | TRBJ1-2 | TRBV19 | few | .
CASNPGQGKRTEQYF | TGTGCCAGCAATCCGGGACAGGGGAAACGTACCGAGCAGTACTTC | TRBJ2-7 | TRBV28 | many | TRBD1
CSAEDSTRGNTEAFF | TGCAGTGCGGAAGACAGTACCCGTGGGAACACTGAAGCTTTCTTT | TRBJ1-1 | TRBV20-1 | once | .
CASSSNVNQPQHF | TGTGCCAGCAGCTCCAACGTCAATCAGCCCCAGCATTTT | TRBJ1-5 | TRBV5-6 | few | .
CASSDSPNSPLHF | TGTGCCAGCAGTGACAGTCCAAATTCACCCCTCCACTTT | TRBJ1-6 | TRBV25-1 | few | .
CASSLGGVGNTEAFF | TGTGCCAGCAGCCTCGGAGGTGTAGGCAACACTGAAGCTTTCTTT | TRBJ1-1 | TRBV11-3 | many | .
CSARDPGSGRAGETQYF | TGCAGTGCTAGAGATCCTGGTAGCGGGAGGGCCGGAGAGACCCAGTACTTC | TRBJ2-5 | TRBV20-1 | . | TRBD2
CASSLVGTVVNEQYF | TGCGCCAGCAGCTTGGTAGGGACTGTTGTCAACGAGCAGTACTTC | TRBJ2-7 | TRBV5-1 | few | .
CASSPASNQPQHF | TGTGCCAGCAGTCCCGCCAGCAATCAGCCCCAGCATTTT | TRBJ1-5 | TRBV12-3/TRBV12-4 | many | .
CSAKGGVASYEQYF | TGCAGTGCTAAGGGGGGAGTCGCCTCCTACGAGCAGTACTTC | TRBJ2-7 | TRBV20-1 | many | .
CASSQAGLALQFF | TGTGCCAGCAGCCAGGCAGGTCTAGCCCTCCAGTTCTTC | TRBJ2-1 | TRBV3-1 | few | .
CASSVVREGNYEQYF | TGTGCCAGCAGCGTAGTCCGGGAGGGTAACTACGAGCAGTACTTC | TRBJ2-7 | TRBV9 | few | TRBD2
CASSSSGRASHEQYF | TGTGCCAGCAGCTCTAGCGGGAGGGCCTCCCACGAGCAGTACTTC | TRBJ2-7 | TRBV12-3/TRBV12-4 | many | TRBD2
CASSPGGGVSSYEQYF | TGTGCCAGCAGCCCGGGGGGTGGCGTCTCCTCCTACGAGCAGTACTTC | TRBJ2-7 | TRBV11-3 | many | TRBD2
CSAISAHEAKNIQYF | TGCAGTGCTATATCGGCCCATGAAGCCAAAAACATTCAGTACTTC | TRBJ2-4 | TRBV20-1 | many | .
CASSLGTGAGTEAFF | TGTGCCAGCAGCCTGGGAACAGGGGCCGGCACTGAAGCTTTCTTT | TRBJ1-1 | TRBV7-9 | many | TRBD1
CASSPRVMRQALSRVGETQYF | TGTGCCAGCAGTCCACGGGTGATGAGACAGGCCCTCTCTCGGGTCGGCGAGACCCAGTACTTC | TRBJ2-5 | TRBV27 | . | .
CASSLYFHNEQFF | TGTGCCAGTAGTCTATACTTCCACAATGAGCAGTTCTTC | TRBJ2-1 | TRBV19 | few | .
CASSQTIRGKGTKNIQYF | TGTGCCAGCAGCCAAACAATAAGGGGTAAAGGGACCAAAAACATTCAGTACTTC | TRBJ2-4 | TRBV14 | few | .
CASSSWTSGIGSTDTQYF | TGTGCCAGCAGTAGTTGGACTAGCGGGATTGGGAGCACAGATACGCAGTATTTT | TRBJ2-3 | TRBV27 | . | TRBD2
CASSEGLPNSPLHF | TGTGCCAGCAGTGAGGGCCTGCCCAATTCACCCCTCCACTTT | TRBJ1-6 | TRBV25-1 | few | .
CASSPPSSGSLGARYF | TGCGCCAGCAGCCCTCCCTCAAGCGGGAGCCTGGGCGCGCGGTACTTC | TRBJ2-7 | TRBV4-1 | . | TRBD2
CSAPRADRGPPDTQYF | TGCAGTGCCCCTCGTGCGGACAGGGGCCCCCCAGATACGCAGTATTTT | TRBJ2-3 | TRBV20-1 | . | TRBD1
CASSPGQGAEKLFF | TGCGCCAGCAGCCCGGGACAGGGGGCTGAAAAACTGTTTTTT | TRBJ1-4 | TRBV5-1 | . | TRBD1
CASSYREAVGYEQYF | TGTGCCAGCAGTTACCGGGAGGCCGTAGGCTACGAGCAGTACTTC | TRBJ2-7 | TRBV6-5 | many | TRBD2
CASSQGDRDIRETQYF | TGTGCCAGCAGCCAAGGGGACAGGGATATCCGGGAGACCCAGTACTTC | TRBJ2-5 | TRBV4-2 | many | TRBD1
CASSPIAGGPYEQYF | TGCGCCAGCAGCCCGATAGCGGGAGGGCCCTACGAGCAGTACTTC | TRBJ2-7 | TRBV4-1 | . | TRBD2